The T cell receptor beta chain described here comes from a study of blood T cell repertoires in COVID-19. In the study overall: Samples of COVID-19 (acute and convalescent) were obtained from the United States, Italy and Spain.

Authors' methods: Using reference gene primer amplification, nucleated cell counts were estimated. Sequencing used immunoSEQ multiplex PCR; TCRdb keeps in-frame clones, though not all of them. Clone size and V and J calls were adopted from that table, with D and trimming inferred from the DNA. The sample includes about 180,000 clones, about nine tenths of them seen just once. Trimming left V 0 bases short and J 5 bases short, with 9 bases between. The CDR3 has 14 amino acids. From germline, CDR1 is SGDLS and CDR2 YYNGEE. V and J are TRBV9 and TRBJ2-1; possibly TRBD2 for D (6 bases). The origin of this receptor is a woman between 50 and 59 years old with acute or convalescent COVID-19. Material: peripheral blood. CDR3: CASSVAGVHNEQFF. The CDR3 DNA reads TGTGCCAGCAGCGTAGCGGGAGTCCACAATGAGCAGTTCTTC.